This T cell receptor (beta chain) originates from a study of T cell responses to AZD1222 COVID-19 vaccine. General study results and limits: Across spike, vaccine-associated CD4 TCRs were found, dominant at 160-218 and 743-854. AZD1222 recipients seropositive at baseline numbered only five to seven. Unmutated variant regions are reportedly the target of nearly half of TCRs that are spike-specific. White British donors predominated, females outnumbered males, and clonal diversity was possibly underestimated.

In regard to this clone: Its cognate antigen is unknown.

Profiling relied on immunoSEQ multiplex PCR, and the TCRdb table lists in-frame clones only, not all of them. Of 110,000 to 150,000 clones in the sample, roughly 89% were seen once. Germline V gene sequence: CDR1 SGHVS, CDR2 FQNEAQ. The CDR3 covers 13 residues. Between the trimmed V and J ends, which lost 6 bases and 6 bases, there was a span of 14 bases. This sequence was found in an adult in good health. The J gene is TRBJ1-2, the V gene TRBV7-8, with TRBD1 as a possible D gene (5 bases). The material was peripheral blood, obtained on day 0 of AZD1222 vaccination. CDR3 DNA sequence: TGTGCCAGCAGTCGGAGGCAGGGAGATGGCTACACCTTC. Its translation: CASSRRQGDGYTF.